The rows below give T cell receptor beta chains drawn from one sample of a study of response to subunit inactivated influenza vaccine. TCRdb called the RT-PCR reads again in MiXCR, with one record for every CDR3 protein. The table lists over 300,000 distinct CDR3 sequences, 20% to 25% of them singletons. Sequenced material: PBMCs from blood, taken 21 months after vaccination. These receptors all come from a man aged 50-75 years who received an inactivated influenza vaccine. The CDR3 runs from the conserved cysteine through the conserved F or W. A D gene is named only where the DNA matches it firmly. Size is omitted from some rows. Given values are once, few, many or a class for expanded clones.

CDR3nt	CDR3aa	d_gene	j_gene	v_gene	abundance
TGTGCCAGCAGCTTAGCGGCGGGGGGGCCCAATGAGCAGTTCTTC	CASSLAAGGPNEQFF	TRBD2	TRBJ2-1	TRBV7-6	-
TGTGCCAGCAGCCTACCAGCACAGCATACGCAGTATTTT	CASSLPAQHTQYF	-	TRBJ2-3	TRBV7-2	few
TGTGCCAGCAGTCGTACGACAGGGATGTACTATGGCTACACCTTC	CASSRTTGMYYGYTF	TRBD1	TRBJ1-2	TRBV6-1	-
TGTGCCAGCAGCCAGGCCGGGACACCTTCCGAGCAGTACTTC	CASSQAGTPSEQYF	-	TRBJ2-7	TRBV4-2	-
TGCGCCAGCAGCCTTAGTCAGGGGTGGAACACCGGGGAGCTGTTTTTT	CASSLSQGWNTGELFF	-	TRBJ2-2	TRBV4-1	-
TGTGCCAGTAGTATCCTCGGAAATGGCTACACCTTC	CASSILGNGYTF	-	TRBJ1-2	TRBV19	few
TGTGCCAGCAGCGTAAGCGGGAGAGGTTGGAATGAGCAGTTCTTC	CASSVSGRGWNEQFF	TRBD2	TRBJ2-1	TRBV9	few
TGCAGTGCTAGAGGTGGAACGAACACTGAAGCTTTCTTT	CSARGGTNTEAFF	-	TRBJ1-1	TRBV20-1	-
TGTGCCAGCAGCTTGGTCTCCTCGGGAACCTATGGCTACACCTTC	CASSLVSSGTYGYTF	-	TRBJ1-2	TRBV7-2	few
TGCAGTGCTTCCGAAACAGGGGCGCCTTTCTTT	CSASETGAPFF	TRBD1	TRBJ1-1	TRBV20-1	many
TGCAGTGCTAGAGATTGGAGGGAAGGCCTAGTAGGGGAGACCCAGTACTTC	CSARDWREGLVGETQYF	-	TRBJ2-5	TRBV20-1	-
TGCAGTGCTAGGGATCTTATACAGGGTTACGAGCAGTACTTC	CSARDLIQGYEQYF	-	TRBJ2-7	TRBV20-1	few
TGTGCCAGTAGTACCCGCCAGGGTGGCAATCAGCCCCAGCATTTT	CASSTRQGGNQPQHF	-	TRBJ1-5	TRBV19	many
TGCGCCAGCATCGGGGGCAGGGACACAGATACGCAGTATTTT	CASIGGRDTDTQYF	-	TRBJ2-3	TRBV4-1	few
TGCAGTGCTACCGGGATTAGCTATAATTCACCCCTCCACTTT	CSATGISYNSPLHF	-	TRBJ1-6	TRBV20-1	-
TGCAGTGCCCCCCCGGCAGGGGGCAGATCTGGAAACACCATATATTTT	CSAPPAGGRSGNTIYF	TRBD1	TRBJ1-3	TRBV20-1	many
TGTGCCAGCAGTTTACAACTAAGCAATCAGCCCCAGCATTTT	CASSLQLSNQPQHF	-	TRBJ1-5	TRBV5-6	few
TGTGCCAGCAGCCAAGATTATCACAGGGGGTATGAAAAACTGTTTTTT	CASSQDYHRGYEKLFF	TRBD1	TRBJ1-4	TRBV4-2	many
TGCGCCAGCAGCTTGGTCCAGTTGGGACGAGGGAACACTGAAGCTTTCTTT	CASSLVQLGRGNTEAFF	-	TRBJ1-1	TRBV5-1	-
TGCGCCAGCAGCTTGGGGAATTTTAATGAGCAGTTCTTC	CASSLGNFNEQFF	-	TRBJ2-1	TRBV5-1	few
TGTGCCAGCCGCCCTTGGTATGGAAACACCATATATTTT	CASRPWYGNTIYF	-	TRBJ1-3	TRBV6-1	few
TGTGCCAGCTCACCTATCAGGACGAGCAATGAGCAGTTCTTC	CASSPIRTSNEQFF	-	TRBJ2-1	TRBV18	once
TGTGCCAGCAGTCCTAAATTCCCCGGCAATCAGCCCCAGCATTTT	CASSPKFPGNQPQHF	-	TRBJ1-5	TRBV27	many
TGTGCCAGCACCCCGGGACTTTCACGCGGGCAGTACTTC	CASTPGLSRGQYF	-	TRBJ2-7	TRBV6-2/TRBV6-3	few
TGTGCCAGCAGTCGCTTTGTTAGCGGGATCTACGAGCAGTACTTC	CASSRFVSGIYEQYF	TRBD2	TRBJ2-7	TRBV6-1	-
TGTGCCAGCAGTGAATTCACTAGAGGTAATGAGCAGTTCTTC	CASSEFTRGNEQFF	-	TRBJ2-1	TRBV25-1	-
TGTGCCAGCATGGGACAGGGAGGGAGAGCAGATACGCAGTATTTT	CASMGQGGRADTQYF	TRBD1	TRBJ2-3	TRBV28	-
TGTGCCTGGAGCACTGGAACAGGGTTTGGGCAGCCCCAGCATTTT	CAWSTGTGFGQPQHF	-	TRBJ1-5	TRBV30	many
TGCAGTGCTATATCTGGGTTCTGGCGCAATCAGCCCCAGCATTTT	CSAISGFWRNQPQHF	-	TRBJ1-5	TRBV20-1	-
TGCAGCGTTGGAAAGTACAATGAGCAGTTCTTC	CSVGKYNEQFF	-	TRBJ2-1	TRBV29-1	-
TGTGCCAGCAGGTCCGGGACAGGGGCCTTTGGGGCCAACGTCCTGACTTTC	CASRSGTGAFGANVLTF	TRBD1	TRBJ2-6	TRBV6-1	-
TGTGCCAGCAGCCGAGGGACAGGTAGGGGGACTGAAGCTTTCTTT	CASSRGTGRGTEAFF	TRBD1	TRBJ1-1	TRBV3-1	-
TGTGCCAGCAGCCCTGGGGACTCCCTGCCGCAGTATTTT	CASSPGDSLPQYF	-	TRBJ2-3	TRBV14	-
TGTGCCAGCAGTTTAGATTTCCCGATCGAGCAGTACTTC	CASSLDFPIEQYF	-	TRBJ2-7	TRBV12-3/TRBV12-4	-
TGTGCCATCAGTTCAACCCTATTCACCGTCAGCTCCTATAATTCACCCCTCCACTTT	CAISSTLFTVSSYNSPLHF	-	TRBJ1-6	TRBV10-3	many
TGTGCCAGCAGCAGGGACAGTTACACAGATACGCAGTATTTT	CASSRDSYTDTQYF	TRBD1	TRBJ2-3	TRBV27	-
TGTGCCAGCAGCTTAATTCCGGATAGTGAGCAGTTCTTC	CASSLIPDSEQFF	-	TRBJ2-1	TRBV7-2	few
TGTGCCAGCAGTTACCCTACCCGGCGGGAGGGCTCTATAGCCAAAAACATTCAGTACTTC	CASSYPTRREGSIAKNIQYF	TRBD2	TRBJ2-4	TRBV6-2/TRBV6-3	-
TGTGCCAGCAGCTCCACAGATACGCAGTATTTT	CASSSTDTQYF	-	TRBJ2-3	TRBV6-2/TRBV6-3	many
TGTGCCATCGGCCGGGACCAAGAGACCCAGTACTTC	CAIGRDQETQYF	-	TRBJ2-5	TRBV10-3	-
TGTGCCAGCTCACCACTGGCCCTTAACACTGAAGCTTTCTTT	CASSPLALNTEAFF	-	TRBJ1-1	TRBV18	few
TGTGCCACCAGTGAGGCCGGGACAGGCCCCTCAACCTATGGCTACACCTTC	CATSEAGTGPSTYGYTF	TRBD1	TRBJ1-2	TRBV24-1	few
TGCAGTGCTTTTCAAGAGGAGCAGTACTTC	CSAFQEEQYF	-	TRBJ2-7	TRBV20-1	few
TGCGCCAGCAGCTTGAAGGCAGATACGCAGTATTTT	CASSLKADTQYF	-	TRBJ2-3	TRBV5-1	-
TGTGCCAGCAGCGCGGAACCGGGACAGGGGGCCAATGAGCAGTTCTTC	CASSAEPGQGANEQFF	TRBD1	TRBJ2-1	TRBV9	-
TGTGCCATCAGTGAGTCGACGGGGGGACTCGGAAACATTCAGTACTTC	CAISESTGGLGNIQYF	TRBD2	TRBJ2-4	TRBV10-3	-
TGTGCCAGCAGCCCTCGGCTGGGGGGCACTGGAAACACCATATATTTT	CASSPRLGGTGNTIYF	-	TRBJ1-3	TRBV9	many
TGCGCCAGCAGCCACGGGACAGGGGAGACTGAAGCTTTCTTT	CASSHGTGETEAFF	TRBD1	TRBJ1-1	TRBV4-3	many
TGTGCCAGCCATGGGGGCTGGAGCTCCTACAATGAGCAGTTCTTC	CASHGGWSSYNEQFF	-	TRBJ2-1	TRBV6-1	-
TGTGCCAGCAGCTTAGGGGCAGCGGGCTCCCCTAGGGGCAATCAGCCCCAGCATTTT	CASSLGAAGSPRGNQPQHF	-	TRBJ1-5	TRBV11-1	few
TGTGCCACCAGCAGAGATCTGGCTAGCGGGAGGAATGAGCAGTTCTTC	CATSRDLASGRNEQFF	TRBD2	TRBJ2-1	TRBV15	many
TGTGCCAGCAGCGCGAGGACTAGCGTGACCGGGGAGCTGTTTTTT	CASSARTSVTGELFF	TRBD2	TRBJ2-2	TRBV12-3/TRBV12-4	-
TGTGCCAGCAGTTACGCGTATGAGACCCAGTACTTC	CASSYAYETQYF	-	TRBJ2-5	TRBV6-2/TRBV6-3	-
TGCGCCAGCAGCCCCTCCTCGACACCCTACTACGAGCAGTACTTC	CASSPSSTPYYEQYF	-	TRBJ2-7	TRBV4-1	few